The sequence of this T cell receptor (beta chain) was determined in a study of blood T cell repertoires in COVID-19. V was clipped by 0 bases and J by 1 base; unmatched bases: 7. Per germline, CDR1 LGHNA and CDR2 YSLEER. The CDR3 covers 18 residues. Using immunoSEQ multiplex PCR, the repertoire was profiled, and TCRdb retains in-frame clones only, with some absent. Of about 180,000 clones listed, roughly nine tenths are singletons. The chain has TRBV4-3 and TRBJ1-5; 9 positions agree with TRBD1. The specimen was peripheral blood. This TCR came from a man between 18 and 29 years old who had recovered from COVID-19. The CDR3, as DNA: TGCGCCAGCAGCCAAGAACCGGGACAGGGTTCGAGCAATCAGCCCCAGCATTTT. Its protein product is CASSQEPGQGSSNQPQHF.